What follows are 27 T cell receptor beta chains derived from one specimen sequenced in a study of multiple sclerosis patients with progressive multifocal leukoencephalopathy. Time point: before natalizumab initiation. Profiled with immunoSEQ multiplex PCR; TCRdb holds only in-frame clones, not every one. The table records tens of thousands of clones, about 91% of them present only once. Material: PBMCs. The receptors derive from a man aged 30-40 years with multiple sclerosis.

The chain combines TRBV7-8 with TRBJ2-7, with TRBD2 matching over 8 bases. CDR3 size: 14 residues. The germline gives CDR1 SGHVS, CDR2 FQNEAQ. The V and J ends lost 7 bases and 3 bases, in that order; junction bases with no gene match: 8. CDR3: CASTIAGPVYEQYF. The CDR3 DNA is TGTGCCAGCACCATAGCGGGACCCGTCTACGAGCAGTACTTC. Supplemented by reference TRBV7-8 and TRBJ2-7, the full variable domain reads GAGVSQSPRYKVAKRGQDVALRCDPISGHVSLFWYQQALGQGPEFLTYFQNEAQLDKSGLPSDRFFAERPEGSVSTLKIQRTQQEDSAVYLCASTIAGPVYEQYFGPGTRLTVT.

Concerning this clone: The same CDR3 also results from other DNA sequences found in this sample. This sequence joins TRBV5-1 and TRBJ2-5, with D perhaps TRBD1 or TRBD2 (6 bases each). Germline CDR1 is SGHRS and CDR2 is YFSETQ. The CDR3 has 18 residues. V gave up 0 bases and J gave up 6 bases, with 24 bases separating them. The CDR3 coding sequence is TGCGCCAGCAGCTTGGAACTTACCGGGGGCCAAACGTGGCAGACCCAGTACTTC. As protein: CASSLELTGGQTWQTQYF.

The chain uses TRBV27 and TRBJ1-2; D perhaps matches TRBD1 (6 bases). CDR1 is MNHEY, CDR2 SMNVEV, per germline (reference sequence). V lost 8 bases, J lost 8 bases, and 27 bases lay in between. CDR3 length: 16 amino acids. In nucleotides, the CDR3 is TGTGCCAGCCGGATACTTGGGGGCGGTAGTAGGGTAGGCTACACCTTC. Residues: CASRILGGGSRVGYTF.

The rearrangement links TRBV25-1 to TRBJ1-1, with a weak D call TRBD1 (5 bases). Trimming removed 2 bases at V and 6 bases at J, with 10 bases between. The CDR3 runs 13 residues. From germline, CDR1 is MGHDK and CDR2 SYGVNS. CDR3 region: CASSETATAEAFF. Here the CDR3 DNA reads TGTGCCAGCAGTGAAACGGCGACAGCTGAAGCTTTCTTT.

The rearrangement uses TRBV2 and TRBJ1-3; D gene ambiguous. This CDR3 is 13 amino acids long. Germline CDR1 and CDR2: SNHLY and FYNNEI. Trimming left V 5 bases short and J 0 bases short, with 5 bases between. CDR3 loop: CASSFDSGNTIYF. The CDR3 bases are TGTGCCAGCAGTTTTGACTCTGGAAACACCATATATTTT.

This clone was detected once. The V call is TRBV5-4, the J call TRBJ1-1; 10 bases agree with TRBD1. CDR1 SGHNT and CDR2 YYREEE come from the germline V gene (reference sequence). The J segment lost 2 bases and the V segment lost 6 bases, leaving 4 bases of the junction unmatched. The CDR3 has 14 amino acids. The CDR3 region has the DNA TGTGCCAGCACAGGGACAGGGGATAACACTGAAGCTTTCTTT. Translation: CASTGTGDNTEAFF.

The chain links TRBV4-1 to TRBJ2-2; D unresolved. CDR1 MGHRA and CDR2 YSYEKL come from the germline V gene. The CDR3 spans 14 residues. Trimming stripped 4 bases from V and 6 bases from J, with 12 bases between. CDR3 in amino acids: CASSLPQKAGELFF. The CDR3 nucleotides read TGCGCCAGCAGCCTCCCCCAAAAGGCCGGGGAGCTGTTTTTT.

The rearrangement links TRBV10-3 to TRBJ2-1; 13 nucleotides line up with TRBD2. J gave up 9 bases and V 6 bases, and 8 bases lay outside the gene matches. This CDR3 comprises 15 residues. CDR1 ENHRY and CDR2 SYGVKD come from the germline V gene. The CDR3 loop is CAIRGLAGARGEQFF. The CDR3 nucleotides are TGTGCCATCAGAGGACTAGCGGGAGCGCGGGGTGAGCAGTTCTTC.

The V and J genes are TRBV10-3 and TRBJ1-3, with unresolved D. This CDR3 spans 12 amino acids. Germline V gene sequence: CDR1 ENHRY, CDR2 SYGVKD. Trimming removed 2 bases from V and 6 bases from J, with 5 bases in between. In DNA form, the CDR3 reads TGTGCCATCAGTGAGACACAAAACACCATATATTTT. The encoded protein is CAISETQNTIYF.

This clone was counted a single time. The chain links TRBV5-4 to TRBJ2-2, with 11 bases aligning to TRBD1. The germline CDR1 and CDR2 sequences are SGHNT and YYREEE (reference sequence). This CDR3 is 16 amino acids long. Trimming cost V 4 bases and J 6 bases; bases outside gene matches: 8. The CDR3 reads CASSNAGTGGPGELFF. In nucleotides, the CDR3 is TGTGCCAGCAGCAACGCCGGGACAGGGGGTCCCGGGGAGCTGTTTTTT.

The V gene is TRBV4-3, the J gene TRBJ2-5; tentative D call: TRBD2 (5 bases). The CDR3 has 13 residues. The V and J ends lost 1 base and 2 bases respectively, with 5 bases between them. The germline gives CDR1 LGHNA, CDR2 YSLEER. The DNA for the CDR3 is TGCGCCAGCAGCCAAGGACTACAAGAGACCCAGTACTTC. This translates into CASSQGLQETQYF.

The chain joins TRBV4-1 to TRBJ1-5, with a weak D call TRBD1 (6 bases). There are 14 residues in the CDR3. With 2 bases removed from V and 4 bases from J, the gap between germline ends came to 9 bases. Germline lookup yields CDR1 MGHRA and CDR2 YSYEKL. The CDR3 region is CASSQPQGNQPQHF. CDR3 nucleotides: TGCGCCAGCAGCCAACCCCAGGGGAATCAGCCCCAGCATTTT.

The chain is built from TRBV19 and TRBJ1-5; unclear D gene. This CDR3 comprises 16 residues. CDR1 is LNHDA and CDR2 is SQIVND in the germline V gene (reference sequence). Trimming took 6 bases from V and 0 from J, leaving 15 bases between them. The CDR3 DNA reads TGTGCCAGTAGAAGGACGGCACAGTATAGCAATCAGCCCCAGCATTTT. Its translation: CASRRTAQYSNQPQHF. The entire variable domain, with the rest obtained from reference TRBV19 and TRBJ1-5, is as follows: DGGITQSPKYLFRKEGQNVTLSCEQNLNHDAMYWYRQDPGQGLRLIYYSQIVNDFQKGDIAEGYSVSREKKESFPLTVTSAQKNPTAFYLCASRRTAQYSNQPQHFGDGTRLSIL.

The chain couples TRBV6-5 to TRBJ1-5; possible D gene TRBD1, 6 bases. V gave up 9 bases and J gave up 6 bases, with 15 bases separating them. Looked up from germline, CDR1 is MNHEY and CDR2 is SVGAGI. The CDR3 extends over 13 amino acids. The DNA of the CDR3 is TGTGCCAGTAGTAACAGGGAGGGTCAGCCCCAGCATTTT. Translating gives CASSNREGQPQHF.

The chain recombines TRBV6-5 with TRBJ2-3; D not resolved. Trimming took 8 bases from V and 6 from J, leaving 12 bases between them. Germline V gives CDR1 MNHEY, CDR2 SVGAGI. The CDR3 is 12 amino acids. The DNA for the CDR3 is TGTGCCAGCGGCCTACCCTATGATACGCAGTATTTT. Translation gives CASGLPYDTQYF.

The chain has TRBV7-7 and TRBJ1-4; D gene unclear. Trimming shortened V by 5 bases and J by 8 bases, and 18 bases separated the two germline ends. Germline V gene lookup returns CDR1 SSHAT and CDR2 FNYEAQ (reference sequence). The CDR3 is made up of 15 amino acids. This CDR3 is CASSPSPGLREKLFF. In DNA form, the CDR3 reads TGTGCCAGCAGCCCTTCCCCGGGGTTACGGGAAAAACTGTTTTTT.

V gene TRBV7-2 combines with J gene TRBJ1-2; D is perhaps TRBD1 (6 bases). This CDR3 is 18 amino acids long. V shed 0 bases and J shed 4 bases, with 21 bases lying between them. Germline CDR1 is SGHTA and CDR2 is FQGNSA. CDR3 sequence (DNA): TGTGCCAGCAGCTTAGCGCGTGGGGCAGGGGTTTATGGCTATGGCTACACCTTC. Translating gives CASSLARGAGVYGYGYTF. The full variable domain, completed using reference TRBV7-2 and TRBJ1-2, is GAGVSQSPSNKVTEKGKDVELRCDPISGHTALYWYRQSLGQGLEFLIYFQGNSAPDKSGLPSDRFSAERTGGSVSTLTIQRTQQEDSAVYLCASSLARGAGVYGYGYTFGSGTRLTVV.

V is TRBV30 and J is TRBJ2-2; 15 bases are shared with TRBD2. Germline V CDR1 and CDR2: GTSNPN, SVGIG (reference sequence). Trimming removed 4 bases from V and 6 bases from J; junction bases left unmatched: 12. The CDR3 sequence is 18 residues long. CDR3 sequence reads: CAWMRGWTSGRAPGELFF. CDR3 DNA sequence: TGTGCCTGGATGAGGGGGTGGACTAGCGGGAGGGCCCCCGGGGAGCTGTTTTTT.

The chain employs TRBV11-2 and TRBJ1-4; the D is unclear. V was trimmed by 2 bases and J by 0 bases, leaving 13 bases between them. Germline V gene data show CDR1 as SGHAT and CDR2 as FQNNGV. This CDR3 region has 17 residues. The CDR3 DNA follows: TGTGCCAGCAGCTTAACCCCCCAAATTTCAACTAATGAAAAACTGTTTTTT. Translating it yields CASSLTPQISTNEKLFF.

The chain couples TRBV11-3 to TRBJ2-7; weak D call: TRBD2 (6 bases). Trimming took 5 bases from V and 0 from J, leaving 11 bases between them. Germline V gene data show CDR1 as SGHNT and CDR2 as YENEEA. This CDR3 contains 14 residues. The DNA for the CDR3 is TGTGCCAGCAGCCCCGGAGGGAGCTCCTACGAGCAGTACGTC. Its protein is CASSPGGSSYEQYV.

The chain uses TRBV18 and TRBJ2-1; D unclear. Per germline, CDR1 KGHSH and CDR2 LQKENI. Trimming shortened V by 8 bases and J by 0 bases, and 11 bases separated the two germline ends. This CDR3 contains 14 residues. The CDR3 region is CASRVVGSYNEQFF. For the CDR3, the DNA is TGTGCCAGCCGAGTAGTAGGCTCCTACAATGAGCAGTTCTTC.

The chain combines TRBV19 with TRBJ2-1; D remains unclear. Trimming cost V 2 bases and J 9 bases, with 5 bases left between them. Germline values: CDR1 LNHDA, CDR2 SQIVND (reference sequence). The CDR3 consists of 11 residues. CDR3: CASSIFSEQFF. The DNA for the CDR3 is TGTGCCAGTAGTATATTCTCTGAGCAGTTCTTC. Full variable domain (remainder filled in from reference TRBV19 and TRBJ2-1): DGGITQSPKYLFRKEGQNVTLSCEQNLNHDAMYWYRQDPGQGLRLIYYSQIVNDFQKGDIAEGYSVSREKKESFPLTVTSAQKNPTAFYLCASSIFSEQFFGPGTRLTVL.

The chain recombines TRBV9 with TRBJ2-3; D is uncertain. Per the germline V gene, CDR1 is SGDLS and CDR2 is YYNGEE. Trimming removed 4 bases at V and 5 bases at J, with 11 bases between. The CDR3 contains 13 residues. For the CDR3, the DNA is TGTGCCAGCAGCCCTGCGCCCGAAGATACGCAGTATTTT. It specifies CASSPAPEDTQYF.

The V gene is TRBV27, the J gene TRBJ2-1; D may be TRBD2 (6 bases). The germline CDR1 and CDR2 sequences are MNHEY and SMNVEV (reference sequence). V was clipped by 4 bases and J by 8 bases, with 21 bases between them. The CDR3 totals 16 residues. Here the CDR3 DNA reads TGTGCCAGCAGTTCTACTAGCTTGGTCGTCAGCGATGAGCAGTTCTTC. Amino acids: CASSSTSLVVSDEQFF.

V and J are TRBV19 and TRBJ1-4; TRBD1 matches 10 bases. In germline, CDR1 is LNHDA, CDR2 SQIVND (reference sequence). The CDR3 loop spans 13 amino acids. V trimming: 9 bases; J trimming: 8 bases; junction bases outside the gene matches: 6. In DNA, the CDR3 is TGTGCCAGACCCGGACAGGGGGGCGAAAAACTGTTTTTT. Translation gives CARPGQGGEKLFF.

The J gene is TRBJ2-3, the V gene TRBV9, with a possible D match to TRBD2 (6 bases). CDR1 and CDR2 from the germline V gene are SGDLS and YYNGEE. The germline V and J ends were trimmed by 4 bases and 2 bases, with 14 bases remaining between them. This CDR3 comprises 15 residues. Here the CDR3 DNA reads TGTGCCAGCAGCCCGCTCGGGAGTTTCACAGATACGCAGTATTTT. It is translated as CASSPLGSFTDTQYF.

This clone is a singleton in its sample. This chain uses TRBV25-1 with TRBJ1-2; 8 bases are shared with TRBD1. The length of the CDR3 is 17 residues. The V segment lost 5 bases and the J segment 8 bases; nucleotides outside the gene matches: 19. Per germline, CDR1 MGHDK and CDR2 SYGVNS. CDR3 loop: CASSPLSPRQGAGGYTF. CDR3 coding DNA: TGTGCCAGCAGTCCCCTTTCCCCAAGGCAGGGGGCGGGCGGCTACACCTTC.